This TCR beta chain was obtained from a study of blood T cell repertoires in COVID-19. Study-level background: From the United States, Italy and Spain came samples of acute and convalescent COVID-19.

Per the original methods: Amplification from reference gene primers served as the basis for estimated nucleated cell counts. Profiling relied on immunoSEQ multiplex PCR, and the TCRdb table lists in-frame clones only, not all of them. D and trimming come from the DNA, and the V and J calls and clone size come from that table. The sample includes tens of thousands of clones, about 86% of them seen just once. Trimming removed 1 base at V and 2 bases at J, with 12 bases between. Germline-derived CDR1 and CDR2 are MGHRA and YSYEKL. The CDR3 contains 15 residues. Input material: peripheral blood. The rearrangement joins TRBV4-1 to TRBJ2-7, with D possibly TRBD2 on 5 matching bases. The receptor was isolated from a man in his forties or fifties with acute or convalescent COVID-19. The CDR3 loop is CASSQAFSATYEQYF. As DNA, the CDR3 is TGCGCCAGCAGCCAAGCGTTTAGCGCGACCTACGAGCAGTACTTC.